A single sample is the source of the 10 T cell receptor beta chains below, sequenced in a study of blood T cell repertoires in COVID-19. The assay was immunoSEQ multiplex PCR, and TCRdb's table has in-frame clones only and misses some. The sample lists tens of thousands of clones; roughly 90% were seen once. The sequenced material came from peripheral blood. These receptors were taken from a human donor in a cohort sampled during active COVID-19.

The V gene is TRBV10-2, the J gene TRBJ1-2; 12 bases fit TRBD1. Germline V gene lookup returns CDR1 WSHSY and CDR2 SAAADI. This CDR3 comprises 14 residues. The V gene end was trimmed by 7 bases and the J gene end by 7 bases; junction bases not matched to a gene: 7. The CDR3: CASTGTGGEVGYTF. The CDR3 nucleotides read TGCGCCAGCACCGGGACAGGGGGCGAGGTTGGCTACACCTTC.

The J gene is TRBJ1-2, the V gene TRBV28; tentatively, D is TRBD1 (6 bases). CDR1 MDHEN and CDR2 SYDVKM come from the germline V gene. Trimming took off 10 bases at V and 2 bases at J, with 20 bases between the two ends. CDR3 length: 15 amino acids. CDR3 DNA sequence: TGTGCCACCTCTATTCCACAGGACAGCAACTATGGCTACACCTTC. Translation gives CATSIPQDSNYGYTF.

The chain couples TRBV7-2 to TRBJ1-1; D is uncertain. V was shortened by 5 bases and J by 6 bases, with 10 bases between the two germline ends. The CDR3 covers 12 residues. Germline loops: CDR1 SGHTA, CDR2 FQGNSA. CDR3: CASSQRGPEAFF. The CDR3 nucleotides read TGTGCCAGCAGCCAGAGAGGGCCTGAAGCTTTCTTT.

The DNA for the CDR3 is TGTGCCAGTAGTATAGGGGGGACTAGCTACGAGCAGTACTTC. This sequence encodes CASSIGGTSYEQYF. The V call is TRBV19, the J call TRBJ2-7; 8 bases align to TRBD2. With V trimmed by 1 base and J by 3 bases, 2 bases remained unmatched. This CDR3 is built from 14 residues. Germline assignment: CDR1 LNHDA and CDR2 SQIVND (reference sequence).

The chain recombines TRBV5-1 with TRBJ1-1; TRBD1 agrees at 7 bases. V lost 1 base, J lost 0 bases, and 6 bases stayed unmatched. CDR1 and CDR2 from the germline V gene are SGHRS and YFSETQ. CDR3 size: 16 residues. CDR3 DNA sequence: TGCGCCAGCAGCTTGACCTCCACAGGGGTGAACACTGAAGCTTTCTTT. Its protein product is CASSLTSTGVNTEAFF.

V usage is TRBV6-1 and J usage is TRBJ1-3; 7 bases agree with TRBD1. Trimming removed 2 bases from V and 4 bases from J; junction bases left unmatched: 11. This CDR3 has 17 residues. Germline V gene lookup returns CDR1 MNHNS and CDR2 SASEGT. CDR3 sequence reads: CASSERLEGAWGNTIYF. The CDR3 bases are TGTGCCAGCAGTGAAAGGCTGGAGGGGGCATGGGGAAACACCATATATTTT.

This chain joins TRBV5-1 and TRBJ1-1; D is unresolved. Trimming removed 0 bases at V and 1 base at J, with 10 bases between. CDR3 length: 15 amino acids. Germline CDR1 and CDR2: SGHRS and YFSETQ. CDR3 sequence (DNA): TGCGCCAGCAGCTTGGCCGGTGGCGGGAACACTGAAGCTTTCTTT. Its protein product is CASSLAGGGNTEAFF. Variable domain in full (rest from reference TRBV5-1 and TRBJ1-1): KAGVTQTPRYLIKTRGQQVTLSCSPISGHRSVSWYQQTPGQGLQFLFEYFSETQRNKGNFPGRFSGRQFSNSRSEMNVSTLELGDSALYLCASSLAGGGNTEAFFGQGTRLTVV.

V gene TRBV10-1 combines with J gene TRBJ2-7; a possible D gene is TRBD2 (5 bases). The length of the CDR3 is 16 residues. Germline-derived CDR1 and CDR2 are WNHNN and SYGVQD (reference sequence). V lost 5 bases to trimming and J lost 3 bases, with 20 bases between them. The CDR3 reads CASSPIGAVGFYEQYF. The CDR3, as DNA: TGCGCCAGCAGTCCCATAGGAGCGGTAGGATTCTACGAGCAGTACTTC.

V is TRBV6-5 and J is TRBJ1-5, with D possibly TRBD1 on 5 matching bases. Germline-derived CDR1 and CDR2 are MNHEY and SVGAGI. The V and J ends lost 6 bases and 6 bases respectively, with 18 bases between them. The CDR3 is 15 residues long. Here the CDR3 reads CASSPAGIVSQPQHF. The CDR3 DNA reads TGTGCCAGCAGCCCGGCAGGGATCGTCAGTCAGCCCCAGCATTTT.

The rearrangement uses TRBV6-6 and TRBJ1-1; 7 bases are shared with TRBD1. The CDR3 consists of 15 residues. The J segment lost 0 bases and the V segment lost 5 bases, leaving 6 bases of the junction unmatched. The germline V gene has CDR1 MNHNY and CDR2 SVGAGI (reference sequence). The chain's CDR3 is CASSHKGQLNTEAFF. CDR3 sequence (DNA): TGTGCCAGCAGTCACAAGGGACAGCTGAACACTGAAGCTTTCTTT.